These 8 T cell receptor beta chains were all obtained from the same sample, sequenced in a study of blood T cell repertoires in COVID-19. Sequencing was performed with immunoSEQ multiplex PCR; in TCRdb, only in-frame clones are kept and a portion is missing. This table has about 250,000 clones, more than 70% appearing once. Material for sequencing was peripheral blood. The receptors were sampled from a woman between 25 and 40 years old with COVID-19, enrolled during active disease.

J is TRBJ1-1 and V is TRBV27, with a weak D call TRBD1 (6 bases). This CDR3 has 13 residues. The V end was cut by 3 bases, the J end by 12 bases, with 17 bases between. CDR1 and CDR2 (germline): MNHEY, SMNVEV (reference sequence). The CDR3 DNA reads TGTGCCAGCAGTTTCGCAGGGGCTATCGCGACTTTCTTT. As protein: CASSFAGAIATFF.

V and J are TRBV13 and TRBJ2-7, with TRBD1 matching 7 bases. V dropped 5 bases and J dropped 0; count of bases not matched to a gene: 4. This CDR3 has 14 residues. Germline-derived CDR1 and CDR2 are PRHDT and FYEKMQ (reference sequence). The CDR3 protein is CASSRRDSSYEQYF. The CDR3 coding sequence is TGTGCCAGCAGCCGTCGGGACAGCTCCTACGAGCAGTACTTC. The variable domain in full, with the rest retrieved from reference TRBV13 and TRBJ2-7, is AAGVIQSPRHLIKEKRETATLKCYPIPRHDTVYWYQQGPGQDPQFLISFYEKMQSDKGSIPDRFSAQQFSDYHSELNMSSLELGDSALYFCASSRRDSSYEQYFGPGTRLTVT.

The chain employs TRBV7-9 and TRBJ1-4, with 7 bases identical to TRBD1. The germline gives CDR1 SEHNR, CDR2 FQNEAQ (reference sequence). The CDR3 covers 15 residues. The J segment lost 7 bases and the V segment lost 4 bases, leaving 9 bases of the junction unmatched. CDR3 protein: CASSSTGAGAEKLFF. As DNA, the CDR3 is TGTGCCAGCAGCTCCACAGGGGCAGGGGCTGAAAAACTGTTTTTT.

The rearrangement uses TRBV7-2 and TRBJ1-1; D ambiguous. The CDR3 spans 14 residues. Germline V gene sequence: CDR1 SGHTA, CDR2 FQGNSA. Trimming took 8 bases from V and 7 from J, leaving 20 bases between them. Written as DNA, the CDR3 is TGTGCCAGCTCTTTCCGCGGGTGGGTCGGTGAAGCTTTCTTT. Amino acids: CASSFRGWVGEAFF.

V and J are TRBV28 and TRBJ2-7; 9 nucleotides line up with TRBD1. Per the germline V gene, CDR1 is MDHEN and CDR2 is SYDVKM. V dropped 4 bases and J dropped 2; count of bases not matched to a gene: 6. The CDR3 loop spans 15 amino acids. CDR3 residues: CASSWTGQGPYEQYF. DNA for the CDR3: TGTGCCAGCAGTTGGACGGGACAGGGTCCCTACGAGCAGTACTTC.

The rearrangement uses TRBV9 and TRBJ2-2, with D possibly TRBD1 on 6 matching bases. The length of the CDR3 is 16 residues. V dropped 0 bases and J dropped 4 bases, with 13 bases sitting between them. Germline V gene sequence: CDR1 SGDLS, CDR2 YYNGEE. The CDR3: CASSVGQVGGTGELFF. CDR3 DNA sequence: TGTGCCAGCAGCGTAGGACAGGTCGGAGGCACCGGGGAGCTGTTTTTT.

The chain is built from TRBV5-4 and TRBJ1-5; 10 nucleotides line up with TRBD1. This CDR3 contains 14 residues. The J segment lost 9 bases and the V segment lost 5 bases, leaving 8 bases of the junction unmatched. Per germline, CDR1 SGHNT and CDR2 YYREEE (reference sequence). The CDR3: CASSSDRGAGPQHF. CDR3 nucleotides: TGTGCCAGCAGTTCGGACAGGGGGGCTGGGCCCCAGCATTTT.

CDR3 amino acids: CASSPAGLAGPDSYNEQFF. CDR3 sequence (DNA): TGTGCCAGTAGTCCAGCGGGACTAGCGGGACCCGACTCCTACAATGAGCAGTTCTTC. V gene TRBV19 combines with J gene TRBJ2-1; 13 bases agree with TRBD2. With V trimmed by 5 bases and J by 0 bases, 10 bases remained unmatched. The CDR3 extends over 19 amino acids. Germline V lookup: CDR1 LNHDA, CDR2 SQIVND (reference sequence).